The 4 T cell receptor beta chains presented below share a single source sample, sequenced in a study of T cell repertoires in cytomegalovirus infection. One entry per CDR3 protein, called by TCRdb with MiXCR from the reads. The sample shows roughly 280,000 distinct CDR3 sequences, roughly 9% of them seen only once. Material for sequencing was PBMCs. The receptor source for this set is a human donor in good health (CMV status not recorded). Some clones in this sample may be carry-over from other donors' samples.

This clonotype has more than one count but fewer than ten. The V gene is TRBV2, the J gene TRBJ2-4, with 7 bases aligning to TRBD1. CDR1 and CDR2 (germline): SNHLY, FYNNEI. This CDR3 has 14 residues. The V segment lost 2 bases and the J segment 9 bases; nucleotides outside the gene matches: 7. The CDR3 reads CASSEQQGLGIQYF. The CDR3 DNA sequence: TGTGCCAGCAGTGAACAACAGGGGTTAGGCATTCAGTACTTC. Supplemented by reference TRBV2 and TRBJ2-4, the full variable domain reads EPEVTQTPSHQVTQMGQEVILRCVPISNHLYFYWYRQILGQKVEFLVSFYNNEISEKSEIFDDQFSVERPDGSNFTLKIRSTKLEDSAMYFCASSEQQGLGIQYFGAGTRLSVL.

This chain uses TRBV4-1 with TRBJ2-6; D is possibly TRBD1 or TRBD2 (5 bases each). Germline V gene lookup returns CDR1 MGHRA and CDR2 YSYEKL. This CDR3 contains 17 residues. V was shortened by 6 bases and J by 0 bases, with 15 bases between the two germline ends. The CDR3 loop is CASRRGETVSGANVLTF. CDR3 nucleotides: TGCGCCAGCAGAAGAGGGGAGACAGTCTCTGGGGCCAACGTCCTGACTTTC.

This clonotype was detected only a few times. This chain links TRBV20-1 with TRBJ2-3; a possible D gene is TRBD2 (6 bases). CDR3 length: 14 residues. Trimming stripped 6 bases from V and 3 bases from J, with 16 bases between. CDR1 is DFQATT and CDR2 is SNEGSKA in the germline V gene (reference sequence). The CDR3 region has the DNA TGCAGTGCATCCGGGACTCGGGCGACAGATACGCAGTATTTT. Encoded protein: CSASGTRATDTQYF.

This clonotype was recorded many times. The rearrangement links TRBV7-2 to TRBJ1-2, with TRBD1 as a possible D gene (5 bases). V was shortened by 1 base and J by 8 bases, with 14 bases between the two germline ends. The length of the CDR3 is 14 residues. Germline-derived CDR1 and CDR2 are SGHTA and FQGNSA. The CDR3 region is CASSLEGRGRGYTF. In nucleotides, the CDR3 is TGTGCCAGCAGCTTAGAGGGGAGGGGTCGGGGCTACACCTTC. Based on the CDR3 plus reference TRBV7-2 and TRBJ1-2, the full variable domain is GAGVSQSPSNKVTEKGKDVELRCDPISGHTALYWYRQSLGQGLEFLIYFQGNSAPDKSGLPSDRFSAERTGGSVSTLTIQRTQQEDSAVYLCASSLEGRGRGYTFGSGTRLTVV.